The 30 T cell receptor beta chains below all came from one sample that was sequenced in a study of a mutant IDH1 vaccine in newly diagnosed glioma. Which antigens these TCRs recognize remains unknown. Clones were sequenced by immunoSEQ multiplex PCR, and TCRdb holds only the in-frame ones, with some missing. The sample has about 130,000 clones, 80% seen once; the top ten hold 5.5%. Time point denoted: week 11, during vaccination. What each vaccine dose contained was 300 ug of mutant IDH1 20-mer peptide, accompanied by topical imiquimod. The input for sequencing was PBMCs, taken from a glioma patient whose treatment included an IDH1 peptide vaccine. The receptors were sampled from a man aged 40-55 years with glioma.

The chain recombines TRBV7-8 with TRBJ2-1; 9 bases match TRBD1. From germline, CDR1 is SGHVS and CDR2 FQNEAQ. V shed 5 bases and J 3 bases; nucleotides not matched to a gene: 5. This CDR3 is built from 15 residues. Here the CDR3 DNA reads TGTGCCAGCAGCGAGGGACAGGGTTTCTACAATGAGCAGTTCTTC. Translated, it gives CASSEGQGFYNEQFF.

The V call is TRBV11-2, the J call TRBJ2-3, with D possibly matching TRBD2 (6 bases). CDR1 is SGHAT and CDR2 is FQNNGV in the germline V gene. Trimming took off 0 bases at V and 11 bases at J, with 12 bases between the two ends. The CDR3 sequence is 13 residues long. The chain's CDR3 is CASSLEDSGEQYF. For the CDR3, the DNA is TGTGCCAGCAGCTTAGAGGACTCGGGGGAGCAGTATTTT.

This chain joins TRBV4-3 and TRBJ2-1; D unresolved. CDR1 and CDR2 from the germline V gene are LGHNA and YSLEER. CDR3 length: 15 residues. V lost 4 bases, J lost 2 bases, and 12 bases lay in between. The CDR3 loop reads CASSRVGPPYNEQFF. The DNA of the CDR3 is TGCGCCAGCAGCCGAGTAGGACCCCCCTACAATGAGCAGTTCTTC.

The genes are TRBV28 and TRBJ1-4; no clear D gene. This CDR3 spans 15 amino acids. Trimming cost V 0 bases and J 8 bases, with 13 bases left between them. In germline, CDR1 is MDHEN, CDR2 SYDVKM. The CDR3 DNA sequence: TGTGCCAGCAGTTTATGGGGCAGCTTGAAGGAAAAACTGTTTTTT. It specifies CASSLWGSLKEKLFF.

CDR3 sequence reads: CASSIRGQAPGSSYNSPLHF. CDR3 in DNA: TGTGCCAGTAGTATTCGGGGACAGGCCCCCGGTTCCTCCTATAATTCACCCCTCCACTTT. The chain couples TRBV19 to TRBJ1-6; TRBD1 matches at 8 bases. CDR1 and CDR2 (germline): LNHDA, SQIVND (reference sequence). This CDR3 spans 20 amino acids. With 3 bases clipped from V and 0 bases from J, the junction kept 13 bases outside the gene matches.

This clone was observed a handful of times. The CDR3 DNA sequence: TGTGCCAGCGGCTGGGGGGAGACCCAGTACTTC. Its translation: CASGWGETQYF. This chain links TRBV28 with TRBJ2-5, with D perhaps TRBD1 or TRBD2 (5 bases each). This CDR3 is built from 11 residues. In germline, CDR1 is MDHEN, CDR2 SYDVKM. V dropped 8 bases and J dropped 5 bases, with 9 bases sitting between them.

The rearrangement joins TRBV7-8 to TRBJ1-1, with D perhaps TRBD1 (5 bases). Trimming shortened V by 5 bases and J by 2 bases, and 15 bases separated the two germline ends. There are 15 residues in the CDR3. Germline-derived CDR1 and CDR2 are SGHVS and FQNEAQ. CDR3 loop: CASSPRGGENTEAFF. CDR3 coding DNA: TGTGCCAGCAGCCCAAGGGGTGGGGAAAACACTGAAGCTTTCTTT.

The J gene is TRBJ1-2, the V gene TRBV4-2; 10 bases agree with TRBD1. Germline CDR1 reads LGHNA; CDR2 reads YNFKEQ. V was pared by 4 bases and J by 6 bases, with 20 bases of the junction left unmatched. The CDR3 is 19 residues long. DNA of the CDR3: TGTGCCAGCAGCCGCTCGTTCCGGGACAGGGGTCTCGTCTCGGATGGCTACACCTTC. This sequence encodes CASSRSFRDRGLVSDGYTF.

This chain joins TRBV4-3 and TRBJ2-1; D is unclear. This CDR3 has 16 amino acids. Trimming removed 4 bases from V and 4 bases from J, with 17 bases in between. The germline V gene encodes CDR1 LGHNA and CDR2 YSLEER. The chain's CDR3 is CASSLRSATQYNEQFF. CDR3 sequence (DNA): TGCGCCAGCAGCCTCCGATCCGCGACACAGTACAATGAGCAGTTCTTC.

V is TRBV6-1 and J is TRBJ2-7; 11 nucleotides line up with TRBD1. With V trimmed by 3 bases and J by 3 bases, 7 bases remained unmatched. The CDR3 is 16 amino acids. CDR1 MNHNS and CDR2 SASEGT come from the germline V gene. CDR3 sequence (DNA): TGTGCCAGCAGTGATCCTTCGGACAGGGGGCTCTACGAGCAGTACTTC. Translating gives CASSDPSDRGLYEQYF.

The chain has TRBV30 and TRBJ2-5, with TRBD1 identical over 7 bases. The J call is doubtful: the DNA matches TRBJ2-7 better. The CDR3 covers 15 residues. Germline V gives CDR1 GTSNPN, CDR2 SVGIG (reference sequence). This CDR3 is CACYYTDRTPYEQYF. In DNA form, the CDR3 reads TGTGCCTGCTACTATACGGACAGGACCCCCTACGAGCAGTACTTC.

This clone has only one observation. The chain employs TRBV2 and TRBJ2-1; 7 bases map to TRBD1. This CDR3 is built from 13 residues. CDR1 SNHLY and CDR2 FYNNEI come from the germline V gene. V dropped 6 bases and J dropped 14; count of bases not matched to a gene: 13. The CDR3 loop reads CASSQGQAMGEFF. CDR3 nucleotide sequence: TGTGCCAGCAGCCAAGGACAGGCGATGGGGGAGTTCTTC.

As DNA, the CDR3 is TGTGCCAGCAGCTTACCGGGGACTAGCGGTCAAGAGACCCAGTACTTC. Encoded protein: CASSLPGTSGQETQYF. This rearrangement joins TRBV7-9 to TRBJ2-5; 11 bases agree with TRBD2. The CDR3 contains 16 residues. CDR1 and CDR2 (germline): SEHNR, FQNEAQ (reference sequence). V trimming: 2 bases; J trimming: 2 bases; junction bases outside the gene matches: 4. The full variable domain, in which reference TRBV7-9 and TRBJ2-5 provide the parts outside the CDR3, is DTGVSQNPRHKITKRGQNVTFRCDPISEHNRLYWYRQTLGQGPEFLTYFQNEAQLEKSRLLSDRFSAERPKGSFSTLEIQRTEQGDSAMYLCASSLPGTSGQETQYFGPGTRLLVL.

The chain uses TRBV7-2 and TRBJ2-7, with D possibly TRBD2 on 5 matching bases. Germline V CDR1 and CDR2: SGHTA, FQGNSA. Trimming pared 6 bases from V and 6 bases from J, leaving 12 bases between. The CDR3 sequence is 12 residues long. The CDR3 protein is CASSRGFSEQYF. The CDR3 nucleotides read TGTGCCAGCAGTCGCGGGTTTTCCGAGCAGTACTTC.

This chain's CDR3 is CASSPGSNQPQHF. CDR3 nucleotide sequence: TGCGCCAGCAGTCCAGGGAGCAATCAGCCCCAGCATTTT. The rearrangement links TRBV23-1 to TRBJ1-5; weak D call: TRBD1 (5 bases). TRBV23-1 is marked as an open reading frame, function uncertain. CDR3 length: 13 residues. V was clipped by 4 bases and J by 1 base, with 5 bases between them.

This clone appeared a few times. The chain has TRBV19 and TRBJ2-3; TRBD2 matches at 13 bases. The CDR3 totals 16 residues. Trimming removed 3 bases from V and 6 bases from J; junction bases left unmatched: 6. Germline V gene lookup returns CDR1 LNHDA and CDR2 SQIVND (reference sequence). CDR3 bases: TGTGCCAGTAGTATTACTAGCGGGGGGGCCCAGGATACGCAGTATTTT. Protein product: CASSITSGGAQDTQYF.

This chain connects TRBV4-3 to TRBJ2-1; either TRBD1 or TRBD2 may supply D (5 bases each). Germline CDR1 reads LGHNA; CDR2 reads YSLEER. V shed 1 base and J shed 1 base, with 11 bases lying between them. This CDR3 spans 16 amino acids. Here the CDR3 DNA reads TGCGCCAGCAGCCAAGGGGGGACGGGGTCCTACAATGAGCAGTTCTTC. This sequence encodes CASSQGGTGSYNEQFF.

The rearrangement links TRBV7-2 to TRBJ2-2; D is undetermined. The V end lost 5 bases, the J end lost 5 bases, and 21 bases lay between the germline ends. This CDR3 region has 17 residues. The germline V gene has CDR1 SGHTA and CDR2 FQGNSA. CDR3 protein: CASSPAPGYSWTGELFF. CDR3 coding DNA: TGTGCCAGCAGCCCCGCCCCGGGTTACTCCTGGACCGGGGAGCTGTTTTTT.

This sequence joins TRBV27 and TRBJ1-1; tentatively, D is TRBD1 (5 bases). Trimming removed 6 bases at V and 1 base at J, with 21 bases between. Germline CDR1 reads MNHEY; CDR2 reads SMNVEV (reference sequence). The CDR3 contains 17 residues. The CDR3 region is CASSPLRMEGPNTEAFF. The CDR3 DNA reads as TGTGCCAGCAGCCCTCTTCGCATGGAGGGACCGAACACTGAAGCTTTCTTT.

This chain joins TRBV5-6 and TRBJ1-1; maybe TRBD1 (5 bases). Trimming removed 1 base at V and 7 bases at J, with 11 bases between. Germline V gives CDR1 SGHDT, CDR2 YYEEEE. The CDR3 has 13 residues. The DNA of the CDR3 is TGTGCCAGCAGCTTGTCCGGGGGTATTGAAGCTTTCTTT. It codes for CASSLSGGIEAFF.

This clone was counted between two and nine times. The chain uses TRBV19 and TRBJ2-7; TRBD1 matches at 9 bases. Per germline, CDR1 LNHDA and CDR2 SQIVND (reference sequence). V trimming: 3 bases; J trimming: 6 bases; junction bases outside the gene matches: 3. This CDR3 has 13 residues. CDR3 nucleotides: TGTGCCAGTAGTATGACAGGGGGGAGCGAGCAGTACTTC. This translates into CASSMTGGSEQYF. The whole variable domain, remainder taken from reference TRBV19 and TRBJ2-7, is DGGITQSPKYLFRKEGQNVTLSCEQNLNHDAMYWYRQDPGQGLRLIYYSQIVNDFQKGDIAEGYSVSREKKESFPLTVTSAQKNPTAFYLCASSMTGGSEQYFGPGTRLTVT.

V and J are TRBV7-2 and TRBJ2-3, with 9 positions matching TRBD2. The length of the CDR3 is 16 residues. The germline gives CDR1 SGHTA, CDR2 FQGNSA. V was clipped by 1 base and J by 9 bases; unmatched bases: 11. The CDR3 region has the DNA TGTGCCAGCAGCTTAGGTGGCGGGGGGGCCCAAGGCACGCAGTATTTT. Its translation: CASSLGGGGAQGTQYF.

This clone has a single count. CDR3 DNA sequence: TGTGCCAGTAGTATCCCCCTCGGAGGGACAGCCGCTGGCTACACCTTC. Translation: CASSIPLGGTAAGYTF. The V gene is TRBV19, the J gene TRBJ1-2, with 7 positions matching TRBD1. Germline trimming cut 3 bases from V and 7 bases from J; bases unmatched to any gene: 14. The germline gives CDR1 LNHDA, CDR2 SQIVND (reference sequence). The CDR3 runs to 16 residues.

This rearrangement joins TRBV9 to TRBJ2-3; D is undetermined. The CDR3 sequence is 13 residues long. The germline gives CDR1 SGDLS, CDR2 YYNGEE. V was shortened by 2 bases and J by 3 bases, with 7 bases between the two germline ends. For the CDR3, the DNA is TGTGCCAGCAGCGTGCAGCCAACAGATACGCAGTATTTT. Its protein product is CASSVQPTDTQYF.

The chain uses TRBV30 and TRBJ2-7, with TRBD1 identical over 7 bases. CDR1 and CDR2 (germline): GTSNPN, SVGIG (reference sequence). Trimming at V came to 5 bases and at J to 1 base, leaving 5 bases not matched to a gene. The CDR3 length is 13 residues. The CDR3 coding sequence is TGTGCCTGGTTAAGGGACAGTTCCTACGAGCAGTACTTC. It encodes CAWLRDSSYEQYF.

This clone was seen a handful of times. J is TRBJ2-4 and V is TRBV9, with 9 bases fitting TRBD1. The CDR3 is made up of 15 amino acids. The junction had 9 bases not matched to a gene; V was cut back by 4 bases and J by 7 bases. Germline values: CDR1 SGDLS, CDR2 YYNGEE. The CDR3 protein is CASSHRVGQGNIQYF. The CDR3 region has the DNA TGTGCCAGCAGCCATAGGGTGGGACAGGGCAACATTCAGTACTTC. Combining the CDR3 with reference TRBV9 and TRBJ2-4 gives the whole variable domain DSGVTQTPKHLITATGQRVTLRCSPRSGDLSVYWYQQSLDQGLQFLIQYYNGEERAKGNILERFSAQQFPDLHSELNLSSLELGDSALYFCASSHRVGQGNIQYFGAGTRLSVL.

This sequence joins TRBV19 and TRBJ2-5; TRBD2 might be the D (6 bases). Germline V gives CDR1 LNHDA, CDR2 SQIVND (reference sequence). This CDR3 comprises 15 residues. Trimming left V 5 bases short and J 5 bases short, with 18 bases between. The CDR3: CASSEVGWRGETQYF. The CDR3 nucleotides read TGTGCCAGTAGTGAAGTCGGTTGGAGGGGCGAGACCCAGTACTTC.

V gene TRBV18 combines with J gene TRBJ1-4; D possibly corresponds to TRBD1 (6 bases). V was cut by 3 bases and J by 8 bases, with 16 bases left in between. Germline assignment: CDR1 KGHSH and CDR2 LQKENI. The length of the CDR3 is 15 residues. This CDR3 is CASSPSGGSGEKLFF. The DNA for the CDR3 is TGTGCCAGCTCACCTTCGGGGGGCTCAGGAGAAAAACTGTTTTTT.

This chain links TRBV14 with TRBJ1-6, with D unresolved. Germline CDR1 is SGHDN and CDR2 is FVKESK. This CDR3 is built from 14 residues. V shed 0 bases and J shed 11 bases, with 11 bases lying between them. In nucleotides, the CDR3 is TGTGCCAGCAGCCAAGACGAGAAGGGTACACCCCTCCACTTT. It specifies CASSQDEKGTPLHF.

The J gene is TRBJ1-2, the V gene TRBV7-2, with 9 bases that match TRBD1. After removal of 5 bases from V and 4 bases from J, the junction contained 8 bases not matched to a gene. The CDR3 extends over 15 amino acids. The germline CDR1 and CDR2 sequences are SGHTA and FQGNSA. CDR3: CASSLAGQGPYGYTF. The DNA of the CDR3 is TGTGCCAGCAGCCTGGCGGGACAGGGTCCCTATGGCTACACCTTC.